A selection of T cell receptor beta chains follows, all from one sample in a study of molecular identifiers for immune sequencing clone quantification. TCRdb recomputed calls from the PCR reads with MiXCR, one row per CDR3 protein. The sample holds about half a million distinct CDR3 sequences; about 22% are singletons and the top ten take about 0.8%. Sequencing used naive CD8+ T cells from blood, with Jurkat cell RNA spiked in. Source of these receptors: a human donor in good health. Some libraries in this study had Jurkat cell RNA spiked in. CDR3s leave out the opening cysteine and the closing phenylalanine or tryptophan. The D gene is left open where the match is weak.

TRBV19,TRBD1,ASSPDRGHQETQY
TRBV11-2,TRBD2,ASSQLAGEGDTQY
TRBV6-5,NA,ASTQGETQY
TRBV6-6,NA,ASSLSRYWEQF
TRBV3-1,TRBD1,ASSHPGQGAHEQY
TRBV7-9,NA,ASSPWSAPEAF
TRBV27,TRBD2,ASSLSAGGGSYNEQF
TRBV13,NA,ASSLGLESDEQF
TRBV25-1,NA,ASSGPRGQNTGELF
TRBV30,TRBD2,AWSVKRGARTDTQY
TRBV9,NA,ASSVGEVVGSPLH
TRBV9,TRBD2,ASSVARLAGNTGEPF
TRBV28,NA,ASSASGTSPSYEQY
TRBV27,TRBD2,ASGGGIRYDGELF
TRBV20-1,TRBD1,SARRRDSTYEQY
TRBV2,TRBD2,ASSEALPSGSGEQY
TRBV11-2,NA,ASSLAVTYLYNEQF
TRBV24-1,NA,ATSETAAQAKNIQY
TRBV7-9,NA,ASSPPGGRETGELF
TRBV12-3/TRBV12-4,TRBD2,ASSSSGGVTDTQY
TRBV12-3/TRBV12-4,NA,ASSLLVASTDTQY
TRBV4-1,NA,ASSQEMSVAKNIQY
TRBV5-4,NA,ASSPKDVVYEQY
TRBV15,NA,ATSRDGIGGRTDTQY
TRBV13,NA,ASSSNEKLL
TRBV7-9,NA,ASSTEVRIYEQY
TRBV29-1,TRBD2,SAVLGLGVYEQY
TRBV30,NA,AWSVLGRAQY
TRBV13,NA,ASSSPPGVLRDNEQF
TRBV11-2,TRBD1,ASSLGRTTGGSEAF
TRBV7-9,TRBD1,ASSPREGQGEAF
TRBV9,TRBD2,ASSAPGTSGDYEQY